This passage covers 13 T cell receptor beta chains from one sample sequenced in a study of T cell responses to AZD1222 COVID-19 vaccine. The data were produced by immunoSEQ multiplex PCR, yet TCRdb's version contains in-frame clones alone and is incomplete. The sample lists 85,000 to 130,000 clones, 80% to 90% occurring once. The sequencing used peripheral blood, collected on day 0 of AZD1222 vaccination. The receptors originated from an adult in good health.

The chain recombines TRBV18 with TRBJ2-1, with D uncertain. Germline V CDR1 and CDR2: KGHSH, LQKENI. Trimming pared 1 base from V and 8 bases from J, leaving 6 bases between. The length of the CDR3 is 12 residues. The chain's CDR3 is CASSPQNDEQFF. The CDR3, as DNA: TGTGCCAGCTCACCACAAAACGATGAGCAGTTCTTC.

The chain employs TRBV28 and TRBJ2-7, with D possibly being TRBD1 or TRBD2 (5 bases each). From germline, CDR1 is MDHEN and CDR2 SYDVKM. The CDR3 has 12 amino acids. V was shortened by 6 bases and J by 2 bases, with 8 bases between the two germline ends. This CDR3 reads CASRGEPYEQYF. CDR3 nucleotides: TGTGCCAGCAGGGGGGAACCCTACGAGCAGTACTTC. The entire variable domain, with the rest obtained from reference TRBV28 and TRBJ2-7, is as follows: DVKVTQSSRYLVKRTGEKVFLECVQDMDHENMFWYRQDPGLGLRLIYFSYDVKMKEKGDIPEGYSVSREKKERFSLILESASTNQTSMYLCASRGEPYEQYFGPGTRLTVT.

The rearrangement joins TRBV5-4 to TRBJ2-7; 9 nucleotides match TRBD1. The trim removed 5 bases at V and 3 bases at J, leaving 9 bases unmatched. Per germline, CDR1 SGHNT and CDR2 YYREEE (reference sequence). The CDR3 runs to 15 residues. The CDR3 DNA reads TGTGCCAGCAGAGAGGACAGGGGATATGTCTACGAGCAGTACTTC. It specifies CASREDRGYVYEQYF.

The gene calls are TRBV4-3 and TRBJ1-2; possible D gene TRBD1, 5 bases. The CDR3 consists of 13 residues. V was clipped by 0 bases and J by 7 bases, with 9 bases between them. The germline gives CDR1 LGHNA, CDR2 YSLEER. The CDR3 region has the DNA TGCGCCAGCAGCCAAGACAGGGAACGTGGCTACACCTTC. Amino acids: CASSQDRERGYTF.

The V and J genes are TRBV3-1 (or the pseudogene TRBV3-2) and TRBJ2-2; no definite D call. The CDR3 is 18 residues long. Germline lookup yields CDR1 LGHDT and CDR2 YNNKEL (reference sequence). V was cut by 1 base and J by 3 bases, with 18 bases left in between. The CDR3 reads CASSQVFAVRVYTGELFF. CDR3 sequence (DNA): TGTGCCAGCAGCCAAGTATTCGCAGTGCGAGTTTACACCGGGGAGCTGTTTTTT.

The chain links TRBV6-5 to TRBJ1-2, with a weak D call TRBD1 (6 bases). CDR1 and CDR2 (germline): MNHEY, SVGAGI. The CDR3 totals 14 residues. V gave up 8 bases and J gave up 1 base, with 14 bases separating them. In DNA, the CDR3 is TGTGCCAGCCTTCCGACAGGTTTTAACTATGGCTACACCTTC. Its translation is CASLPTGFNYGYTF.

J is TRBJ2-3 and V is TRBV4-1, with D possibly being TRBD1 or TRBD2 (5 bases each). The CDR3 contains 14 residues. V lost 3 bases and J 3 bases, leaving 10 bases between the germline ends. Looked up from germline, CDR1 is MGHRA and CDR2 is YSYEKL. CDR3 amino acids: CASSHQGVTDTQYF. CDR3 in DNA: TGCGCCAGCAGCCACCAGGGAGTTACAGATACGCAGTATTTT.

V gene TRBV3-1 (or the pseudogene TRBV3-2) combines with J gene TRBJ1-4; D unresolved. V was cut by 1 base and J by 5 bases, with 8 bases left in between. Germline CDR1 reads LGHDT; CDR2 reads YNNKEL (reference sequence). This CDR3 region has 14 residues. The CDR3 DNA is TGTGCCAGCAGCCAAGGGTGGGCGAATGAAAAACTGTTTTTT. Translation: CASSQGWANEKLFF.

The rearrangement joins TRBV21-1 to TRBJ2-3; the table's TRBD1 call for D was not verified on the DNA. TRBV21-1 is a known pseudogene. The CDR3 contains 23 residues. The CDR3 sequence: CASSKTRPFYPVNRGICTDTQYF. In DNA, the CDR3 is TGTGCCAGCAGCAAAACCAGACCCTTTTATCCCGTAAACAGGGGAATATGCACAGATACGCAGTATTTT.

The rearrangement uses TRBV18 and TRBJ1-2; no definite D call. V dropped 2 bases and J dropped 5 bases, with 9 bases sitting between them. The V gene's germline CDR1 is KGHSH and CDR2 LQKENI. This CDR3 region has 13 residues. The CDR3 coding sequence is TGTGCCAGCTCACCAGTCAGCCTATATGGCTACACCTTC. Protein: CASSPVSLYGYTF.

V and J are TRBV15 and TRBJ1-6; no definite D call. Trimming pared 7 bases from V and 0 bases from J, leaving 7 bases between. The CDR3 loop spans 14 amino acids. Per the germline V gene, CDR1 is LNHNV and CDR2 is YYDKDF (reference sequence). CDR3 in amino acids: CATTRSSYNSPLHF. The CDR3 DNA sequence: TGTGCCACCACCAGGAGCTCCTATAATTCACCCCTCCACTTT.

The rearrangement links TRBV6-5 to TRBJ2-7; TRBD2 aligns across 10 bases. Losses at the gene ends were 5 bases for V and 3 bases for J; bases not matched to a gene: 7. The germline gives CDR1 MNHEY, CDR2 SVGAGI. This CDR3 is built from 15 residues. CDR3 coding DNA: TGTGCCAGCAGTAAGGGAGGGACTAGCGTCTACGAGCAGTACTTC. Protein: CASSKGGTSVYEQYF.

This chain connects TRBV4-3 to TRBJ1-3; D unresolved. The CDR3 totals 15 residues. Between the trimmed V and J ends, which lost 0 bases and 2 bases, there was a span of 8 bases. Germline assignment: CDR1 LGHNA and CDR2 YSLEER. CDR3 nucleotide sequence: TGCGCCAGCAGCCAAGATAGAGACCCTGGAAACACCATATATTTT. Translated, it gives CASSQDRDPGNTIYF.